This TCR beta chain was captured by sequencing in a study of cytomegalovirus exposure and HLA in healthy donors. Only in-frame clones appear in the TCRdb table, and some are missing; sequencing was by immunoSEQ multiplex PCR. The sample holds under 85,000 clones, approximately 95% seen once. With 5 bases removed from V and 3 bases from J, the gap between germline ends came to 16 bases. Germline loops: CDR1 SQVTM, CDR2 ANQGSEA. The CDR3 has 14 residues. The genes are TRBV29-1 and TRBJ1-1; D may be TRBD1 (6 bases). Input material: PBMCs. The sequence derives from a woman under 30 in good health and CMV-seropositive. CDR3 in amino acids: CSVSAGKGDTEAFF. The CDR3 DNA reads TGCAGCGTTAGTGCAGGGAAGGGGGACACTGAAGCTTTCTTT.